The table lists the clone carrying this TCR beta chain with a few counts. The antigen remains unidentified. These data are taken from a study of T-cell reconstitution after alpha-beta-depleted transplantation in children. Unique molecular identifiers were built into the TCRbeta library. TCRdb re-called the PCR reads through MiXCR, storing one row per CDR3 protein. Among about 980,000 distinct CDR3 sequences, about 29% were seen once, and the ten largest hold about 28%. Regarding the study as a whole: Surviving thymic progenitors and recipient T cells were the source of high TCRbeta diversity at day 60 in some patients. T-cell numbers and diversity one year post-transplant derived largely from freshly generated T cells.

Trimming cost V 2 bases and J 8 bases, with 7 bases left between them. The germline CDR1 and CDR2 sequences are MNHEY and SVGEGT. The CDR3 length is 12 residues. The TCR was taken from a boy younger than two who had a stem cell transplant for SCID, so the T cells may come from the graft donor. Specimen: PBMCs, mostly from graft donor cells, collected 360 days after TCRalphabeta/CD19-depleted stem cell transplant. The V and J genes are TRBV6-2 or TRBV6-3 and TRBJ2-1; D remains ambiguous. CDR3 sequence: CASSYAHYEQFF. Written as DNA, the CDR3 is TGTGCCAGCAGTTACGCGCACTATGAGCAGTTCTTC.